This T cell receptor (beta chain) was captured in a study of blood T cell repertoires in COVID-19. The wider study: COVID-19 samples collected from the United States, Italy and Spain covered acute and convalescent phases.

The data were produced by immunoSEQ multiplex PCR, yet TCRdb's version contains in-frame clones alone and is incomplete. The sample has about 270,000 clones, over 70% seen once. Germline V gene data show CDR1 as LGHDT and CDR2 as YNNKEL (reference sequence). The ends lost 1 base at V and 0 bases at J; junction bases unmatched: 13. The CDR3 covers 19 residues. Sequenced: peripheral blood. V is TRBV3-1 (or the pseudogene TRBV3-2) and J is TRBJ2-3; 7 nucleotides agree with TRBD2. This TCR was recovered from a human donor in a cohort sampled during active COVID-19. CDR3 sequence: CASSQGALSGGLSTDTQYF. The CDR3, as DNA: TGTGCCAGCAGCCAAGGAGCCCTCTCTGGGGGACTAAGCACAGATACGCAGTATTTT.